This T cell receptor beta chain was sequenced for a study of OX40 agonist ivuxolimab in advanced cancers. Study results and limitations: Averaged across samples, CD8+ T cells carried more expanded clones than CD4+ did.

With regard to this clone: Its matching antigen is unknown.

The table came from immunoSEQ multiplex PCR; TCRdb's copy has only in-frame clones and leaves some out. There are over 50,000 clones in the sample; 80% to 90% occur only once, and approximately 2% lies in the top ten. The CDR3 length is 16 residues. CDR1 and CDR2 from the germline V gene are SGHTA and FQGTGA. V gave up 1 base and J gave up 5 bases; unmatched junction bases: 10. This clonotype was obtained from an adult with an advanced solid tumor such as melanoma, head and neck, liver or kidney cancer. V usage is TRBV7-3 and J usage is TRBJ2-5; 7 bases map to TRBD2. This specimen was CD4+ or CD8+ T cells sorted from blood, taken in a trial of the OX40 agonist ivuxolimab. CDR3 sequence (DNA): TGTGCCAGCAGCTTAAATGCGGGAGCACTCCAGGAGACCCAGTACTTC. It specifies CASSLNAGALQETQYF.